These 21 T cell receptor beta chains were all obtained from the same sample, sequenced in a study of T cells in Graves' hyperthyroidism and ophthalmopathy. Using RNA transcripts as the source, TCR beta CDR3 regions were amplified. Primed by the HTBI set, a first-round RT-PCR was run on the TCR CDR3. TCRdb re-called the multiplex PCR reads with MiXCR, one entry per CDR3 protein. The sample contains approximately 610,000 distinct CDR3 sequences, about 15% of which appear only once. Material: blood. Receptors originate from a woman in her thirties or forties with Graves' ophthalmopathy.

This clonotype was seen ten or more times. V gene TRBV15 combines with J gene TRBJ2-5, with 11 positions matching TRBD2. V was pared by 1 base and J by 2 bases, with 6 bases of the junction left unmatched. Germline V gene lookup returns CDR1 LNHNV and CDR2 YYDKDF (reference sequence). The CDR3 length is 17 residues. The CDR3 reads CATSRGVGLAGQETQYF. The CDR3 nucleotides read TGTGCCACCAGCAGAGGTGTTGGACTAGCGGGTCAAGAGACCCAGTACTTC.

This sequence joins TRBV12-3 or TRBV12-4 and TRBJ1-2; 7 positions match TRBD1. V gave up 3 bases and J gave up 8 bases; unmatched junction bases: 3. CDR3 length: 12 amino acids. This chain's CDR3 is CASSFKGGGYTF. In DNA, the CDR3 is TGTGCCAGCAGTTTTAAAGGGGGCGGCTACACCTTC.

The sample holds many counts of this clonotype. The chain employs TRBV6-5 and TRBJ1-2; no reliable D call. The germline V and J ends were trimmed by 8 bases and 4 bases, with 23 bases remaining between them. The CDR3 extends over 16 amino acids. In germline, CDR1 is MNHEY, CDR2 SVGAGI. CDR3 nucleotide sequence: TGTGCCAGCGTTATTCCGATAAGCCGGGTTGGCTATGGCTACACCTTC. Its protein is CASVIPISRVGYGYTF.

At least ten counts were recorded for this clonotype. J is TRBJ1-1 and V is TRBV12-3 or TRBV12-4; D gene unclear. The V end lost 2 bases, the J end lost 4 bases, and 8 bases lay between the germline ends. The CDR3 extends over 13 amino acids. As DNA, the CDR3 is TGTGCCAGCAGTTTAAGGGAGGGCACTGAAGCTTTCTTT. Its protein product is CASSLREGTEAFF.

This clonotype was seen repeatedly, ten times or more. The chain recombines TRBV24-1 with TRBJ2-7; 9 nucleotides match TRBD2. Unmatched junction bases numbered 7, after V lost 4 bases and J lost 4 bases. The CDR3 has 15 residues. Germline values: CDR1 KGHDR, CDR2 SFDVKD. The CDR3 DNA reads as TGTGCCACCAGTGACACAGCGGGAGGTGGGTACGAGCAGTACTTC. This translates into CATSDTAGGGYEQYF.

At least ten counts were recorded for this clonotype. This chain links TRBV7-2 with TRBJ1-1, with 9 bases identical to TRBD1. This CDR3 spans 17 amino acids. The ends lost 3 bases at V and 6 bases at J; junction bases unmatched: 14. Looked up from germline, CDR1 is SGHTA and CDR2 is FQGNSA. DNA for the CDR3: TGTGCCAGCAGCTTTGCCAGTGGATTGACAGGGGGAGCTGAAGCTTTCTTT. Amino acid sequence: CASSFASGLTGGAEAFF.

This clonotype was observed at least ten times. The chain links TRBV5-1 to TRBJ2-2; 9 nucleotides line up with TRBD1. The CDR3 runs to 15 residues. V lost 6 bases to trimming and J lost 1 base; unmatched junction nucleotides: 4. Germline V gene lookup returns CDR1 SGHRS and CDR2 YFSETQ. The CDR3 nucleotides read TGCGCCAGCAACGAGGGACAGGGGAACACCGGGGAGCTGTTTTTT. Its translation: CASNEGQGNTGELFF. The variable domain in full, completed from reference TRBV5-1 and TRBJ2-2, reads KAGVTQTPRYLIKTRGQQVTLSCSPISGHRSVSWYQQTPGQGLQFLFEYFSETQRNKGNFPGRFSGRQFSNSRSEMNVSTLELGDSALYLCASNEGQGNTGELFFGEGSRLTVL.

The sample holds many counts of this clonotype. The chain is built from TRBV6-5 and TRBJ1-1; D unresolved. Trimming cost V 0 bases and J 2 bases, with 7 bases left between them. The CDR3 runs 14 residues. From germline, CDR1 is MNHEY and CDR2 SVGAGI. Here the CDR3 reads CASSYSPANTEAFF. CDR3 DNA sequence: TGTGCCAGCAGTTACTCCCCGGCCAACACTGAAGCTTTCTTT.

A few counts support this clonotype. This chain connects TRBV29-1 to TRBJ2-1; possibly TRBD1 or TRBD2 for D (5 bases each). This CDR3 comprises 13 residues. Between the trimmed V and J ends, which lost 0 bases and 10 bases, there was a span of 13 bases. Per germline, CDR1 SQVTM and CDR2 ANQGSEA. The CDR3 coding sequence is TGCAGCGTTGAAGACGGGGCGGAGGTGGAGCAGTTCTTC. It codes for CSVEDGAEVEQFF.

The genes are TRBV30 and TRBJ2-5, with D tentatively TRBD2 (6 bases). Per the germline V gene, CDR1 is GTSNPN and CDR2 is SVGIG (reference sequence). There are 14 residues in the CDR3. V dropped 0 bases and J dropped 7 bases, with 15 bases sitting between them. The CDR3 region is CAWSVGLWSWTQYF. The CDR3 DNA sequence: TGTGCCTGGAGTGTAGGACTATGGAGCTGGACCCAGTACTTC.

This clonotype was detected only a few times. J is TRBJ1-1 and V is TRBV12-3 or TRBV12-4; D is perhaps TRBD1 (6 bases). The length of the CDR3 is 12 residues. V lost 6 bases, J lost 8 bases, and 13 bases lay in between. The CDR3 DNA reads TGTGCCAGCAGCAGTGACAGGCAGGAAGCTTTCTTT. Translating it yields CASSSDRQEAFF.

The chain carries TRBV12-3 or TRBV12-4 and TRBJ1-2; D is perhaps TRBD1 (5 bases). This CDR3 contains 16 residues. The V gene lost 2 bases and the J gene lost 3 bases, with 16 bases spanning the gap. The chain's CDR3 is CASSLRQGGWDYGYTF. CDR3 coding DNA: TGTGCCAGCAGTTTAAGGCAGGGAGGATGGGACTATGGCTACACCTTC.

This clonotype has only a few counts. V usage is TRBV19 and J usage is TRBJ2-7; TRBD2 is a possible D gene (5 bases). This CDR3 comprises 13 residues. Trimming stripped 0 bases from V and 6 bases from J, with 9 bases between. Germline values: CDR1 LNHDA, CDR2 SQIVND (reference sequence). CDR3 amino acids: CASSIDLAAEQYF. CDR3 coding DNA: TGTGCCAGTAGTATAGATCTAGCAGCCGAGCAGTACTTC. Full variable domain (rest looked up from reference TRBV19 and TRBJ2-7): DGGITQSPKYLFRKEGQNVTLSCEQNLNHDAMYWYRQDPGQGLRLIYYSQIVNDFQKGDIAEGYSVSREKKESFPLTVTSAQKNPTAFYLCASSIDLAAEQYFGPGTRLTVT.

The J gene is TRBJ1-1, the V gene TRBV7-9; D may be TRBD1 (5 bases). CDR1 is SEHNR and CDR2 is FQNEAQ in the germline V gene (reference sequence). With 3 bases removed from V and 1 base from J, the gap between germline ends came to 9 bases. CDR3 length: 14 amino acids. Written as DNA, the CDR3 is TGTGCCAGCAGCTTTCGACAGAGGAACACTGAAGCTTTCTTT. Protein sequence: CASSFRQRNTEAFF.

Many counts were recorded for this clonotype. The CDR3 DNA reads as TGTGCCAGCAGCCGGACCTACGAGCAGTACTTC. It translates to CASSRTYEQYF. The genes are TRBV12-3 or TRBV12-4 and TRBJ2-7; no clear D gene. V gave up 6 bases and J gave up 2 bases, with 5 bases separating them. The length of the CDR3 is 11 residues.

Many counts were recorded for this clonotype. V is TRBV6-1 and J is TRBJ2-5, with 7 bases identical to TRBD1. With 6 bases clipped from V and 2 bases from J, the junction kept 9 bases outside the gene matches. CDR1 MNHNS and CDR2 SASEGT come from the germline V gene. The CDR3 covers 15 residues. In DNA form, the CDR3 reads TGTGCCAGCAGCGCCGGGACAGTACATCAAGAGACCCAGTACTTC. This translates into CASSAGTVHQETQYF.

This clonotype was counted ten times or more. The gene calls are TRBV5-1 and TRBJ2-7; possibly TRBD1 or TRBD2 for D (5 bases each). The germline gives CDR1 SGHRS, CDR2 YFSETQ. Trimming removed 2 bases at V and 0 bases at J, with 12 bases between. The length of the CDR3 is 15 residues. The CDR3 here is CASSFTAGSSYEQYF. The CDR3 nucleotides read TGCGCCAGCAGCTTTACCGCAGGGAGCTCCTACGAGCAGTACTTC.

V is TRBV19 and J is TRBJ2-4; D may be TRBD2 (5 bases). The CDR3 covers 18 residues. Germline V CDR1 and CDR2: LNHDA, SQIVND (reference sequence). Trimming took 7 bases from V and 0 from J, leaving 22 bases between them. CDR3: CASTPLGTNEGAKNIQYF. The CDR3 DNA follows: TGTGCCAGTACCCCACTAGGAACAAACGAGGGAGCCAAAAACATTCAGTACTTC.

This clonotype was observed a handful of times. The rearrangement uses TRBV5-1 and TRBJ2-5; D may be TRBD2 (6 bases). Trimming removed 1 base at V and 0 bases at J, with 13 bases between. This CDR3 is 16 amino acids long. The germline V gene encodes CDR1 SGHRS and CDR2 YFSETQ. DNA for the CDR3: TGCGCCAGCAGCTTGATGGCGGGATCGTACCAAGAGACCCAGTACTTC. Amino acid sequence: CASSLMAGSYQETQYF.

This clonotype showed up many times. The CDR3 DNA reads TGTGCCAGCATCGGCAGGGATAGAGGCTACACCTTC. Translated: CASIGRDRGYTF. The chain couples TRBV6-5 to TRBJ1-2; a weak D match, TRBD1 (5 bases). This CDR3 is 12 amino acids long. The germline V gene encodes CDR1 MNHEY and CDR2 SVGAGI. V lost 7 bases, J lost 8 bases, and 14 bases lay in between.

This clonotype showed up many times. The rearrangement uses TRBV5-6 and TRBJ2-5, with 7 bases identical to TRBD2. Trimming removed 3 bases from V and 2 bases from J; junction bases left unmatched: 7. The CDR3 sequence is 15 residues long. CDR1 is SGHDT and CDR2 is YYEEEE in the germline V gene. CDR3 sequence: CASSSTSLGQETQYF. The CDR3 DNA follows: TGTGCCAGCAGCTCGACTAGCTTGGGGCAAGAGACCCAGTACTTC.